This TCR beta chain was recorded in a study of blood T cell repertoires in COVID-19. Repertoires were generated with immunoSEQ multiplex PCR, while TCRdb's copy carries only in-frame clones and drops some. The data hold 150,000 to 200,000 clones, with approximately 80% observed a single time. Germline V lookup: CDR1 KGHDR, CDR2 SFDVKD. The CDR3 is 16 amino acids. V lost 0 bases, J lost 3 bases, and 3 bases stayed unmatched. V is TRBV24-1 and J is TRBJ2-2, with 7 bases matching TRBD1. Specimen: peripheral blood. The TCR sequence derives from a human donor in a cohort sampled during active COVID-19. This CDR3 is CATSDLGQGDTGELFF. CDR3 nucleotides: TGTGCCACCAGTGATTTGGGGCAGGGGGACACCGGGGAGCTGTTTTTT.